Given below is one TCR beta chain in context. This sample stems from a study of blood T cell repertoires in COVID-19. Study-level background: PBMCs, B-cell-depleted T cells, or T cells provided the cDNA or gDNA that made up the material.

With V trimmed by 3 bases and J by 6 bases, 14 bases remained unmatched. CDR3 length: 18 residues. Germline V lookup: CDR1 KGHSH, CDR2 LQKENI. Seattle cases were enrolled at active infection and followed longitudinally. The protocol was immunoSEQ multiplex PCR, while the TCRdb copy is restricted to in-frame clones and leaves out a portion. The sample includes fewer than 450,000 clones, around 88% seen only once; the top ten take 10% to 15%. This sequence joins TRBV18 and TRBJ2-1, with 10 bases fitting TRBD2. This receptor was identified in a woman between 45 and 60 years old with COVID-19, enrolled during active disease. The sequenced sample was peripheral blood. CDR3 loop: CASSPEAGLAASFNEQFF. CDR3 nucleotide sequence: TGTGCCAGCTCACCTGAGGCAGGACTAGCGGCCAGTTTCAATGAGCAGTTCTTC.